This section outlines one T cell receptor (beta chain) sequence together with its context. Patients had blood sampled at baseline and again on cycle 4 day 1 and cycle 7 day 1. TCRdb's copy holds only in-frame clones and misses some; the assay was immunoSEQ multiplex PCR. The top ten hold 0.78% of the sample, which has 78,000 or so clones, approximately 91% seen once. This entry comes from a study of OX40 agonist ivuxolimab in advanced cancers. This CDR3 is 12 amino acids long. Per germline, CDR1 MNHEY and CDR2 SVGAGI. V gave up 11 bases and J gave up 8 bases; unmatched junction bases: 7. The chain combines TRBV6-5 with TRBJ1-4; 8 positions match TRBD1. The clonotype comes from an adult with an advanced solid tumor such as melanoma, head and neck, liver or kidney cancer. The sample in question was CD4+ or CD8+ T cells sorted from blood, obtained in a trial of the OX40 agonist ivuxolimab. Here the CDR3 reads CAVGQGREKLFF. CDR3 nucleotides: TGTGCCGTAGGACAGGGCAGGGAAAAACTGTTTTTT.